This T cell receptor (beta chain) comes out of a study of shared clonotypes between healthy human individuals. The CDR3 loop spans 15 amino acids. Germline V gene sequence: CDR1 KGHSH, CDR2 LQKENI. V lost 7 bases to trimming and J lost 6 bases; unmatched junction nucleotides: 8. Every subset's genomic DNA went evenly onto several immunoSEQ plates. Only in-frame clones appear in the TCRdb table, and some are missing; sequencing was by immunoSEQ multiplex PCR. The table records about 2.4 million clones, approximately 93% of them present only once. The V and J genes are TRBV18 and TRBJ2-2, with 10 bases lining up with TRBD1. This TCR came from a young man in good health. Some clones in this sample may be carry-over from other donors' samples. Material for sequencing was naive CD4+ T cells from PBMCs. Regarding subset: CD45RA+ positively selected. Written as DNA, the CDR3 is TGTGCCAGCTTAACGGGACAGGGGATATCCGGGGAGCTGTTTTTT. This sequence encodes CASLTGQGISGELFF.